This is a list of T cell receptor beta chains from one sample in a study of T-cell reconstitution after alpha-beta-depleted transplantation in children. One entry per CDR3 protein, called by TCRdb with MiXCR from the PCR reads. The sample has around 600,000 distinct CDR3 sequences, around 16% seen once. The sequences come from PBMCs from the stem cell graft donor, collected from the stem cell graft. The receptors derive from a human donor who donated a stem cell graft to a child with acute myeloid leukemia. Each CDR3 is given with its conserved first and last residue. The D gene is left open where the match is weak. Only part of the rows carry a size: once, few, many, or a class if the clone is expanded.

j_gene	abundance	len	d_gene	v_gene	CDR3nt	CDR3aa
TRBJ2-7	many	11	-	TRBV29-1	TGCAGCGCTATACAGGGAAACGAGCAGTACTTC	CSAIQGNEQYF
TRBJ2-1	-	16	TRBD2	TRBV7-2	TGTGCCAGCAGCTTAGTCGGGACTAGCGGCTTTGATGAGCAGTTCTTC	CASSLVGTSGFDEQFF
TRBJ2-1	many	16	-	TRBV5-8	TGTGCCAGCAGCTTGGTCATAGGGCGGCGGTACAATGAGCAGTTCTTC	CASSLVIGRRYNEQFF
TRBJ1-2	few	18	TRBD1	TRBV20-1	TGCAGTGCTAGAGATCCCCCCGGTGACAGGGGTGCTAACTATGGCTACACCTTC	CSARDPPGDRGANYGYTF
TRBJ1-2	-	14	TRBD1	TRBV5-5	TGTGCCAGCAGCTTGCAGGGGGCGAACTATGGCTACACCTTC	CASSLQGANYGYTF
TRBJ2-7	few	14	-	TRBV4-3	TGCGCCAGCAGTCCTAGTATAAGTCCCTACGAGCAGTACTTC	CASSPSISPYEQYF
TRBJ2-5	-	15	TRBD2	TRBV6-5	TGTGCCAGCAGTTACCTCGGGGGGGCCGCGGAGACCCAGTACTTC	CASSYLGGAAETQYF
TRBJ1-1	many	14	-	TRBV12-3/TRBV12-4	TGTGCCAGCCTTACAAGTGGGGGGAACACTGAAGCTTTCTTT	CASLTSGGNTEAFF
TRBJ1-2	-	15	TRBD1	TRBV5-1	TGCGCCAGCAGCTTAGGGGACAGGGGGCCGAATGGCTACACCTTC	CASSLGDRGPNGYTF
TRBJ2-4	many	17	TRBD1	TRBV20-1	TGCAGTGCTGCCCATCCGGGACAGGGGATTGCCAAAAACATTCAGTACTTC	CSAAHPGQGIAKNIQYF
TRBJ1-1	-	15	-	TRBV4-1	TGCGCCAGCAGCCACCCCAAGCAGGGAAGCACTGAAGCTTTCTTT	CASSHPKQGSTEAFF
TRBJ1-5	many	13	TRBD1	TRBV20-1	TGCAGTGCCACGACAGGGTCCGGTCAGCCCCAGCATTTT	CSATTGSGQPQHF
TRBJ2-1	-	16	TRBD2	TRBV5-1	TGCGCCAGCAGCCCGACTAGCGGGGGGTTTACGAATGAGCAGTTCTTC	CASSPTSGGFTNEQFF
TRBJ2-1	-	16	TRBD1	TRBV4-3	TGCGCCAGCAGCAGAACTGGACAGGGAGTAAGGAATGAGCAGTTCTTC	CASSRTGQGVRNEQFF
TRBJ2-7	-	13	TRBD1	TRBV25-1	TGTGCCCCCCAGCGGACAGGCAGCTACGAGCAGTACTTC	CAPQRTGSYEQYF
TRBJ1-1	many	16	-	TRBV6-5	TGTGCCAGCAGTTACTCCCTCCAAGGGTTGAACACTGAAGCTTTCTTT	CASSYSLQGLNTEAFF
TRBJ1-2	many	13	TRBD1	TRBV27	TGTGCCAGCAGGCTGGGACAGGGTTATGGCTACACCTTC	CASRLGQGYGYTF
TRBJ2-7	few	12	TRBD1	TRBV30	TGTGCCTGGAGTCCTACAGGGGACGAGCAGTACTTC	CAWSPTGDEQYF
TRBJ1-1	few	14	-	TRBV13	TGTGCCAGCAGTGGTTTAGGGGGGACGACTGAAGCTTTCTTT	CASSGLGGTTEAFF
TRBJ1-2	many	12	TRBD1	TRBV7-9	TGTGCCAGCAGCACAGGGGGCAATGGCTACACCTTC	CASSTGGNGYTF
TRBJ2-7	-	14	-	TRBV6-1	TGTGCCAGCAGGGGAAGCGCTAGCTCCTACGAGCAGTACTTC	CASRGSASSYEQYF
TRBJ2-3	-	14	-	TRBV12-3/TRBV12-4	TGTGCCAGCACCCTAGGGAGAGTGTTAGATACGCAGTATTTT	CASTLGRVLDTQYF
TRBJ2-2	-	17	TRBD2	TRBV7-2	TGTGCCAGCAGCCGGACTAGCGGGGGATATAACACCGGGGAGCTGTTTTTT	CASSRTSGGYNTGELFF
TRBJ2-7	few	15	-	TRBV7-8	TGTGCCAGCAGCTTCGGAGGGGGGGCTACCTACGAGCAGTACTTC	CASSFGGGATYEQYF
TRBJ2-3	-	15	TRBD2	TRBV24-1	TGTGCCACCAGTGATTTCAGGACTAGCGATGATACGCAGTATTTT	CATSDFRTSDDTQYF
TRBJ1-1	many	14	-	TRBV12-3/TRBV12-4	TGTGCCAGCAGTATCTCTGGAAGAAACACTGAAGCTTTCTTT	CASSISGRNTEAFF
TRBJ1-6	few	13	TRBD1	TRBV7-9	TGTGCCAGCAGGCCAACAGGGGATTCACCCCTCCACTTT	CASRPTGDSPLHF